This T cell receptor (beta chain) was captured by sequencing in a study of shared clonotypes between healthy human individuals (dated by TCRdb to about 2020). Notes on the research overall: A couple of women and a few men aged 18 to 49 years were included in the cohort. Per donor, three plates each were used for CD4 naive and CD4 memory, two for CD8 naive, and one for CD8 memory. To estimate repertoire size and how much clonotype sharing occurs between individuals, the study deeply sequenced the blood TCR repertoires of a handful of healthy adults. Libraries were prepared and TCR repertoires were sequenced by different laboratories using diverse techniques, in order to increase sequencing depth and limit assay-specific biases. Each donor's leukapheresis produced roughly between roughly 0.9 and 8.9 billion PBMCs. The paper as a whole reports these results and caveats: Sampling was restricted to blood, and TCR repertoires in tissues likely differ from the TCR repertoires found in blood. Pairwise subsampling indicated that sequencing depth was expected to affect the degree of clonotype sharing among donors. Roughly 5% of naive CD4, around 3.5% of naive CD8, roughly 2.5% of memory CD4, and more than 0.35% of memory CD8 clonotypes were shared across several donors. Even with the large sequencing depth, rarefaction of the sorted-subset datasets indicated that sequencing was incomplete. Clonotypes shared by all four sorted-subset donors showed higher generation probabilities than non-shared clonotypes. The small number of donors limited the genetic and exposure-history diversity represented. Naive subsets generally had larger estimated clonotype richness than memory subsets.

Taken from the germline V gene, the CDR1 and CDR2 loops are SGHTA and FQGNSA. The CDR3 starts with the cysteine, ends with the phenylalanine, and has 17 residues. Only the CDR3 DNA is retained, 51 bases long and in frame from the first base. After removal of 6 bases from V and 3 bases from J, the junction retains 15 bases not matched to a gene. Healthy HIV-negative adults with no recently reported acute infections or vaccinations were included as donors. Every donor was a Caucasian adult residing in Nashville, Tennessee, USA. CD4+ T cells were enriched through magnetic negative selection, after which naive cells were positively selected on CD45RA and the remaining negative fraction served as the memory subset. After blood collection by leukapheresis, PBMCs were isolated using Ficoll-Histopaque density gradient centrifugation and then cryopreserved in the vapor phase of liquid nitrogen. Purity and quantity of every magnetically sorted T cell population were checked by analytical flow cytometry. Each sorted fraction had its genomic DNA isolated and then quantified by UV absorbance on a Nanodrop 2000c.

In regard to this clone: The antigen this receptor binds is unknown. Nothing much larger sits one base from this clone, and base qualities are not available.

Using the deep immunoSEQ assay, multiplex PCR amplified TCR CDR3 regions from genomic DNA. Extracted genomic DNA from each cell subset was distributed evenly across all wells of several immunoSEQ 96-well plates, and each plate was treated as a replicate. For sorted subsets, each replicate PCR was loaded with 150 to 250 ng genomic DNA, equivalent to 25,000 to 35,000 T cell genomes. The purified libraries were quantified using a Qubit 3.0 fluorometer, sized with a Bioanalyzer 2100, and then quantified again using the KAPA Library Quantification kit. Every immunoSEQ 96-well plate was sequenced on a dedicated single-read 150-cycle Illumina NextSeq 550 flow cell. On the study's bioinformatics: The immunoSEQ output contained only junctional sequences without quality scores, so filtering could not match that applied to full-length reads. To assign V/J genes and CDR3, sequences were annotated against IMGT germline references using PyIR, a Python wrapper for IgBLAST v1.9. Reads were removed for weak V/J assignments (E-value above 1e-6), missing CDR3, stop codons, out-of-frame junctions, or ambiguous translated residues. V3J clonotypes were defined as sequences sharing an identical inferred V gene, J gene, and CDR3 amino acid sequence. Percentage overlap between repertoires was calculated by dividing the number of shared unique clonotypes by the size of the smaller repertoire. Three approaches were used to assess repertoire richness: RTK rarefaction, the Chao1 estimator, and Recon v2.1 estimates of unobserved clonotypes. For all TCRbeta clonotypes obtained by the gDNA method from a handful of donors, generation probabilities were computed with OLGA. What TCRdb holds here is the immuneACCESS table cut down to in-frame rearrangements. Part of the clones is not present; checked against another copy, under half of the missing clones reflect an unresolved V gene, and the others are unexplained. Clone size and the V and J calls come from that table; the DNA yielded D and trimming. For this sample there are around 700,000 clones; about two thirds appear just once. The top ten hold about 1.8% of the sample.

The V gene is TRBV7-2 and the J gene is TRBJ1-2; TRBD1 aligns with 8 central bases. The clonotype comes from a woman in her 30s in good health. The sequencing input was memory CD4+ T cells sorted from blood. This specimen's cell subset or site label, per the study, means: CD45RA-negative fraction. CDR3 region: CASSLRRPGGRYYGYTF. The sequence in DNA is TGTGCCAGCAGTTTGAGAAGGCCAGGGGGCAGGTACTATGGCTACACCTTC.